The T cell receptor beta chain under discussion was sequenced for a study of a mutant IDH1 vaccine in newly diagnosed glioma. Study-wide context: Patients previously underwent radiotherapy, temozolomide, or both, and most underwent both.

The data were produced by immunoSEQ multiplex PCR, yet TCRdb's version contains in-frame clones alone and is incomplete. Of almost 30,000 clones listed, approximately 86% are singletons. Time point of the sample: week 5, during vaccination. Every vaccination contained 300 ug of the mutant IDH1 20-mer peptide and was paired with topical imiquimod. Newly diagnosed WHO grade 3 or 4 IDH1-mutant, ATRX-lost astrocytomas were identified in the donors. The CDR3 totals 11 residues. V was clipped by 4 bases and J by 6 bases, with 5 bases between them. Germline CDR1 and CDR2: SGHTS and YDEGEE. As concerns this clone: Its antigen is undetermined.

This receptor was obtained from a woman between 35 and 50 years old with glioma. Some clones in this sample may be carry-over from other donors' samples. The V gene is TRBV5-8, the J gene TRBJ1-5, with unresolved D. The starting material was peripheral blood mononuclear cells (PBMCs), obtained from a glioma patient whose treatment included an IDH1 peptide vaccine. This CDR3 reads CASSRAQPQHF. The CDR3 DNA reads as TGTGCCAGCAGCAGGGCTCAGCCCCAGCATTTT.